Sequencing of this T cell receptor (beta chain) was carried out in a study of shared clonotypes between healthy human individuals. In regard to this clone: No antigen is known for it.

Donors were healthy HIV-negative adults without recent acute infections or vaccinations. Profiling relied on immunoSEQ multiplex PCR, and the TCRdb table lists in-frame clones only, not all of them. Among hundreds of thousands of clones, 72% were seen once, and the ten largest hold approximately 1.8%. Germline CDR1 reads MNHNS; CDR2 reads SASEGT. Trimming took 0 bases from V and 10 from J, leaving 10 bases between them. CDR3 length: 13 amino acids. General observations from the study: Measured sharing among donors was expected to vary with sequencing depth.

This chain links TRBV6-1 with TRBJ1-5, with D hard to call. The specimen was memory CD4+ T cells sorted from blood. Subset specified: CD45RA-negative fraction. This TCR was recovered from a woman in her twenties or thirties in good health. The CDR3 nucleotides are TGTGCCAGCAGTGAAGCGGGCATAAGACCCCAGCATTTT. Its translation: CASSEAGIRPQHF.